The rows below give T cell receptor beta chains drawn from one sample of a study of blood T cell repertoires in COVID-19. TCRdb's table, derived via immunoSEQ multiplex PCR, lists solely in-frame clones and lacks some. The repertoire holds over 55,000 clones, with roughly 80% as singletons. The sample comprised peripheral blood. These receptors were taken from a man aged 50 or older with active COVID-19. The conserved cysteine and the conserved F or W are not part of the CDR3 here. D genes are given only for firm matches.

v_call: TRBV4-2; d_call: NA; cdr3_aa: ASSQDYQGRRSPLH
v_call: TRBV11-2; d_call: NA; cdr3_aa: ASSLGTYETQY
v_call: TRBV5-1; d_call: TRBD2; cdr3_aa: ASSLTPSGSAYEQY
v_call: TRBV12-5; d_call: NA; cdr3_aa: ASPGEYNEQF
v_call: TRBV10-3; d_call: TRBD2; cdr3_aa: AIKGRDEQY
v_call: TRBV24-1; d_call: TRBD2; cdr3_aa: ATSDRLAPAQEQF
v_call: TRBV5-6; d_call: TRBD1; cdr3_aa: ASSLGDRGTEAF
v_call: TRBV7-9; d_call: NA; cdr3_aa: ASSLVSGGIYEQY
v_call: TRBV27; d_call: TRBD2; cdr3_aa: ASSSRPGLAGFSTGELF
v_call: TRBV5-6; d_call: NA; cdr3_aa: ASTKTGILEQY
v_call: TRBV7-2; d_call: NA; cdr3_aa: ASRGTFSSYNEQF
v_call: TRBV21-1; d_call: NA; cdr3_aa: ASSKFPRGTYTEAF
v_call: TRBV6-2/TRBV6-3; d_call: NA; cdr3_aa: ASSYYPGGTEAF
v_call: TRBV11-2; d_call: TRBD2; cdr3_aa: ASSLVASGRLFNEQY
v_call: TRBV7-9; d_call: NA; cdr3_aa: ASSSSGRNTEAF